The T cell receptor (beta chain) described here comes from a study of blood T cell repertoires in COVID-19. Overall study context: Nucleic acid was either cDNA or gDNA, and it came from T cells, B-cell-depleted T cells, or PBMCs.

As originally analysed: Reference gene primers were amplified, and this amplification served to estimate nucleated cell counts. Here immunoSEQ multiplex PCR was the method, and the copy in TCRdb shows in-frame clones only, minus some. V, J and clone size were drawn from that table, and D and trimming were deduced from the DNA. Of over 60,000 clones in the sample, around 87% were seen once. Sequenced input: peripheral blood. This receptor was identified in a man aged 70 or older with acute or convalescent COVID-19.

This chain's CDR3 is CASSPGLGWGDEQFF. CDR3 nucleotides: TGTGCCAGCAGTCCCGGACTAGGCTGGGGGGATGAGCAGTTCTTC. V usage is TRBV28 and J usage is TRBJ2-1; TRBD2 matches 7 bases. The CDR3 has 15 amino acids. V was pared by 5 bases and J by 8 bases, with 12 bases of the junction left unmatched. Germline-derived CDR1 and CDR2 are MDHEN and SYDVKM.